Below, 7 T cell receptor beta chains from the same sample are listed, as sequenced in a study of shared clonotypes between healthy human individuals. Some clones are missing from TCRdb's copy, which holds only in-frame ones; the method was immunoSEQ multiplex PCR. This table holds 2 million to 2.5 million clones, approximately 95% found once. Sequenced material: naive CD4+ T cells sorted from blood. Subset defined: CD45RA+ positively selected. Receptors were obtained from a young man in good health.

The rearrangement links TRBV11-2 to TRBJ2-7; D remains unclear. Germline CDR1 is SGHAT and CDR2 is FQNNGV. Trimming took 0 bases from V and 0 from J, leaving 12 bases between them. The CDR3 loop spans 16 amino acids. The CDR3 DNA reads TGTGCCAGCAGCTTAGACCGGGTACGGCTCTCCTACGAGCAGTACTTC. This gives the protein CASSLDRVRLSYEQYF. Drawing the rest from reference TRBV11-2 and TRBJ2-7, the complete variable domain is EAGVAQSPRYKIIEKRQSVAFWCNPISGHATLYWYQQILGQGPKLLIQFQNNGVVDDSQLPKDRFSAERLKGVDSTLKIQPAKLEDSAVYLCASSLDRVRLSYEQYFGPGTRLTVT.

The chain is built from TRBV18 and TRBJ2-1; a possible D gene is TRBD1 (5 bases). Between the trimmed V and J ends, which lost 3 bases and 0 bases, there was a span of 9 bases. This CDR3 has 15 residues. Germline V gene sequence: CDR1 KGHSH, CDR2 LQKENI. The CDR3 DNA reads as TGTGCCAGCTCACCTACCCAGGGCTCCTACAATGAGCAGTTCTTC. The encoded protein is CASSPTQGSYNEQFF.

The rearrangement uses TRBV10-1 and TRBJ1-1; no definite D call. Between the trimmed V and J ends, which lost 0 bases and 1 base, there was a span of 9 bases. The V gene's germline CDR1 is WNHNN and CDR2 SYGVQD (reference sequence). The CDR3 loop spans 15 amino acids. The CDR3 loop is CASSESPLPNTEAFF. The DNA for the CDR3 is TGCGCCAGCAGTGAGTCGCCACTTCCGAACACTGAAGCTTTCTTT.

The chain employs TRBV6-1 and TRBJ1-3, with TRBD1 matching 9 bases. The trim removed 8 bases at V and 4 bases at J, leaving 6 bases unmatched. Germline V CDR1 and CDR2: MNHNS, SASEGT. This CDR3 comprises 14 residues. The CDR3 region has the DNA TGTGCCAGCCCCGGGACAGGGCCGGGAAACACCATATATTTT. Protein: CASPGTGPGNTIYF.

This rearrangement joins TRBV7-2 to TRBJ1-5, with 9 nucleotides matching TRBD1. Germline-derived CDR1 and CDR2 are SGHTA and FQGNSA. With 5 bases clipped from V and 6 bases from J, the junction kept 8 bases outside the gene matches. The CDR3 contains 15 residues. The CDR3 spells CASSPTDRGGQPQHF. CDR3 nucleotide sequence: TGTGCCAGCAGCCCGACGGACAGGGGTGGTCAGCCCCAGCATTTT.

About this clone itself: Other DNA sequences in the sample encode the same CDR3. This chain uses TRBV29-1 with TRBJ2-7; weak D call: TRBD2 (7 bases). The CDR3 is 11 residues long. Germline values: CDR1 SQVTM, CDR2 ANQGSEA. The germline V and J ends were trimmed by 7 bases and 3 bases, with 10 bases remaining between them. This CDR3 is CSGGGDYEQYF. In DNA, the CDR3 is TGCAGCGGAGGGGGGGACTACGAGCAGTACTTC.

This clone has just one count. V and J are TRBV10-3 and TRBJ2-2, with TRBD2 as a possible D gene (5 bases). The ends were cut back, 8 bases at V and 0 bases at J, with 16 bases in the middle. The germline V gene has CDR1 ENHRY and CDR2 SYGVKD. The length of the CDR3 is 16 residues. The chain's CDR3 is CAIGEVFGANTGELFF. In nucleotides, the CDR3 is TGTGCCATCGGGGAAGTTTTCGGGGCGAACACCGGGGAGCTGTTTTTT.